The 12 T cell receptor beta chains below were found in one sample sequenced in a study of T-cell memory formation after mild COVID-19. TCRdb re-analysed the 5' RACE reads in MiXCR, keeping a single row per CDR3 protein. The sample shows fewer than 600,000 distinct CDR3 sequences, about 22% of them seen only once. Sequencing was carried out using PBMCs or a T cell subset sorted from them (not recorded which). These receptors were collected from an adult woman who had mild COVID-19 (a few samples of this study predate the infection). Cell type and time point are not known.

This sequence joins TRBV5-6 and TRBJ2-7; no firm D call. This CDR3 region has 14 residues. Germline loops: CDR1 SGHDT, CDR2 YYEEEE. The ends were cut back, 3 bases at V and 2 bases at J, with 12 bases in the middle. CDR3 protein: CASSSWTDAYEQYF. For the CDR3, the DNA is TGTGCCAGCAGCTCCTGGACGGACGCCTACGAGCAGTACTTC.

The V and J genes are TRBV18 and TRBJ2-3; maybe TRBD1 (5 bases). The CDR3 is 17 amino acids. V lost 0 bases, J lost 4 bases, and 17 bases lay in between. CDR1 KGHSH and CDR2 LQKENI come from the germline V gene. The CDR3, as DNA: TGTGCCAGCTCACCACCTATGGGTGCAGGGTCTGCAGATACGCAGTATTTT. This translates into CASSPPMGAGSADTQYF.

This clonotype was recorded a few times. The CDR3 region is CASRPGQALYGYTF. The CDR3 nucleotides are TGTGCCAGCAGACCGGGACAGGCCCTATATGGCTACACCTTC. The gene calls are TRBV12-3 or TRBV12-4 and TRBJ1-2, with 8 bases lining up with TRBD1. J gave up 5 bases and V 6 bases, and 8 bases lay outside the gene matches. This CDR3 has 14 residues.

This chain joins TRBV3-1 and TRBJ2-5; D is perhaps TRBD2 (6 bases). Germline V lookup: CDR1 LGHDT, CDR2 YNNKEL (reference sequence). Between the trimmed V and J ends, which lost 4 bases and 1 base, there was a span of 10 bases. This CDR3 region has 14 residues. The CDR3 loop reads CASSRGLAQETQYF. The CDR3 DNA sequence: TGTGCCAGCAGCCGGGGACTGGCCCAAGAGACCCAGTACTTC.

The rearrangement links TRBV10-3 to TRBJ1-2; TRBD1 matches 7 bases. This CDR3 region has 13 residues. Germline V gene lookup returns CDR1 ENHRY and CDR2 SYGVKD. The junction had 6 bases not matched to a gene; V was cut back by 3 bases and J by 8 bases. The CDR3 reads CAISDVTGLGYTF. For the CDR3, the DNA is TGTGCCATCAGTGACGTGACAGGGCTCGGCTACACCTTC.

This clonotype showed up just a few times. Here the CDR3 reads CASSLDSPSGANVLTF. CDR3 DNA: TGTGCCAGCAGCTTGGACTCCCCTTCTGGGGCCAACGTCCTGACTTTC. This rearrangement joins TRBV5-5 to TRBJ2-6; D gene uncertain. This CDR3 has 16 residues. Germline V gene lookup returns CDR1 SGHKS and CDR2 YYEKEE (reference sequence). Trimming cost V 0 bases and J 1 base, with 8 bases left between them.

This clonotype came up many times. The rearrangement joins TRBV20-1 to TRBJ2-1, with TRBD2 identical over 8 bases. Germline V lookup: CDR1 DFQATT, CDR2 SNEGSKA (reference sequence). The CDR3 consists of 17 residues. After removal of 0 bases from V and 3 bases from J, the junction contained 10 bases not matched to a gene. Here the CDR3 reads CSARDRASGLVYNEQFF. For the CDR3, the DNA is TGCAGTGCTAGAGATCGGGCTAGCGGGTTAGTCTACAATGAGCAGTTCTTC.

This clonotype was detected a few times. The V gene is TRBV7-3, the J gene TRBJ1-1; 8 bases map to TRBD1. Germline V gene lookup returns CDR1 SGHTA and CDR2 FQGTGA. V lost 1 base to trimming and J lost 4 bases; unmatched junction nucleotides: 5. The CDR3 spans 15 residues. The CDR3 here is CASSLSQGAGTEAFF. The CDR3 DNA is TGTGCCAGCAGCTTAAGCCAGGGGGCCGGCACTGAAGCTTTCTTT.

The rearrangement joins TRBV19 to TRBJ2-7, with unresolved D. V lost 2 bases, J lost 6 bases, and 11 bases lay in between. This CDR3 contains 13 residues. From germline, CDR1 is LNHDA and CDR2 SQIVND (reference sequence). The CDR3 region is CASSIFGTREQYF. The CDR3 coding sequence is TGTGCCAGTAGTATATTTGGTACGCGCGAGCAGTACTTC.

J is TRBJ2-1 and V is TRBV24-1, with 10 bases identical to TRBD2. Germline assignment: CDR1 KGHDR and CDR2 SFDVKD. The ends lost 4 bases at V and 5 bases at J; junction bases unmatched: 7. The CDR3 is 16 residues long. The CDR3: CATSERGLAGDNEQFF. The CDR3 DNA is TGTGCCACCAGTGAGAGAGGGCTAGCGGGAGACAATGAGCAGTTCTTC.

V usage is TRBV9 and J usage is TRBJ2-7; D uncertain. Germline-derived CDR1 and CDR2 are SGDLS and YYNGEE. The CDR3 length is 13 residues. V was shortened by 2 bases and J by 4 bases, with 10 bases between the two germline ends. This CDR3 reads CASSVTEGYEQYF. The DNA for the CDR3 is TGTGCCAGCAGCGTGACCGAAGGATACGAGCAGTACTTC.

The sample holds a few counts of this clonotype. This chain's CDR3 is CASSARTGGEQYF. The CDR3 nucleotides read TGTGCCAGCAGCGCCCGGACAGGAGGAGAGCAGTACTTC. This rearrangement joins TRBV9 to TRBJ2-7; TRBD1 aligns across 7 bases. This CDR3 comprises 13 residues. V was clipped by 3 bases and J by 7 bases; unmatched bases: 7. The germline V gene has CDR1 SGDLS and CDR2 YYNGEE.